The subject of this entry is one T cell receptor (beta chain). The CDR3 contains 15 residues. J gave up 2 bases and V 6 bases, and 10 bases lay outside the gene matches. Germline V gives CDR1 SNHLY, CDR2 FYNNEI. This entry is derived from a study of T cell repertoires in cytomegalovirus infection. TCRdb reanalysed the reads using MiXCR and keeps one entry per CDR3 protein. The table lists a few hundred thousand distinct CDR3 sequences, 22% of them singletons. V gene TRBV2 combines with J gene TRBJ2-7, with TRBD1 matching over 7 bases. The sequenced material came from CD8+ T cells from PBMCs. The sequence came from a human donor in good health (CMV status not recorded). Some clones in this sample may be carry-over from other donors' samples. CDR3 nucleotide sequence: TGTGCCAGCAGCCCCACAGGGGCCTTTCCCTACGAGCAGTACTTC. This codes for CASSPTGAFPYEQYF.